Reported below is one T cell receptor (beta chain). What it binds is unknown. This sample is part of a study of cytomegalovirus exposure and HLA in healthy donors. Primers included in the PCR were 60 Vbeta and 13 Jbeta primers. Sequencing used immunoSEQ multiplex PCR; TCRdb keeps in-frame clones, though not all of them. Listed are about 48,000 clones; around 5.6% falls within the top ten. Study-level points and caveats: Some TCR beta chains (roughly 150 of them) were listed as cytomegalovirus-associated.

The sequenced material came from PBMCs. The clonotype originates from a male donor in good health and CMV-seropositive.

The CDR3 loop reads CASTQGAVDTQYF. CDR3 nucleotides: TGCGCCAGCACACAGGGGGCTGTAGATACGCAGTATTTT. The rearrangement links TRBV5-1 to TRBJ2-3; TRBD1 agrees at 9 bases. This CDR3 has 13 amino acids. Germline V gene lookup returns CDR1 SGHRS and CDR2 YFSETQ. V gave up 6 bases and J gave up 5 bases; unmatched junction bases: 4.